This TCR beta chain was obtained from a study of identical twins. TCRdb re-called the 5' RACE reads with MiXCR, one entry per CDR3 protein. Of 550,000 to 800,000 distinct CDR3 sequences in the sample, around 7.4% were seen once. Notes on the study in general: High-abundance cord blood beta clonotypes had fewer insertions; memory repertoires showed none. Researchers caution that invariant MAIT and iNKT cells could partly confound zero-insertion analyses. There was more out-of-frame TCR alpha sharing in monozygotic twins than models estimated.

CDR3 size: 13 residues. Germline values: CDR1 SEHNR, CDR2 FQNEAQ (reference sequence). This clonotype was counted between two and nine times. The antigen is unknown. Another study also made use of these data, one on yellow fever vaccine responses in identical twins.

The receptor was isolated from a woman in her late teens or twenties in good health. Sequencing was carried out using PBMCs. This chain joins TRBV7-9 and TRBJ2-2, with unresolved D. This CDR3 reads CAMRPPNTGELFF. In nucleotides, the CDR3 is TGTGCAATGCGGCCCCCGAACACCGGGGAGCTGTTTTTT.